The present entry profiles one TCR beta chain with its context. Its specificity is unknown. This sample is part of a study of CD8+ T cells in alopecia areata. Study at large: Each of the treated patients was given oral tofacitinib, 5 to 10 mg twice daily, for moderate-to-severe alopecia areata. Points from the study as a whole: Compared with normal scalp, lesional scalp had higher clonality and more expanded CD8+ clones.

Alopecia areata patients provided lesional scalp punch biopsies and peripheral blood. Starting from PBMCs, sorting isolated CD4+ and CD8+ T cells. Reverse transcription of extracted RNA yielded cDNA, which provided the sequencing template. The protocol was immunoSEQ multiplex PCR, while the TCRdb copy is restricted to in-frame clones and leaves out a portion. The sample holds 200,000 or so clones; approximately 61% are singletons and the top ten take less than 0.6%. The clonotype was recovered from a human donor with alopecia areata. The input for sequencing was CD4+ T cells sorted from blood, taken at week 0.

The CDR3 coding sequence is TGTGCCACCAGCAGAGATCGAGGGGGGTTCTACAATGAGCAGTTCTTC. Its protein product is CATSRDRGGFYNEQFF. V gene TRBV15 combines with J gene TRBJ2-1; the D call may be TRBD1 or TRBD2 (6 bases each). The CDR3 is made up of 16 amino acids. Deletions cut 0 bases from V and 3 bases from J, with 12 bases between. Germline lookup yields CDR1 LNHNV and CDR2 YYDKDF (reference sequence).